This TCR beta chain was sequenced for a study of blood T cell repertoires in COVID-19. Overall study context: Collection of acute and convalescent COVID-19 samples took place in the United States, Italy and Spain.

The Seattle site enrolled patients during active infection and followed them longitudinally. Generated by immunoSEQ multiplex PCR, the TCRdb table keeps only in-frame clones and is missing some. This sample yields fewer than 250,000 clones, of which nearly 95% are seen a single time; about 0.8% belongs to the top ten. CDR1 is SGHRS, CDR2 YFSETQ, per germline. This CDR3 contains 14 residues. V shed 0 bases and J shed 6 bases, with 9 bases lying between them. This chain links TRBV5-1 with TRBJ2-2, with a tentative D call TRBD2 (5 bases). The sequenced material came from peripheral blood. This TCR came from a man aged 25 to 40 with COVID-19, enrolled during active disease. In DNA form, the CDR3 reads TGCGCCAGCAGCTTGGATGCGGGTCCCGGGGAGCTGTTTTTT. Protein: CASSLDAGPGELFF.